A selection of T cell receptor beta chains follows, all from one sample in a study of blood T cells in healthy people across ages. MiXCR, applied by TCRdb to the 5' RACE reads, yields one record per CDR3 protein. In the table there are 800,000 or so distinct CDR3 sequences, more than 20% of which are singletons. These records were also assigned to another study, of T cells of mothers and their children.

The sample comprised blood. The receptors stem from a boy aged 10-17 years in good health. CDR3s leave out the opening cysteine and the closing phenylalanine or tryptophan.

>TRBV6-1
ASRGAGISRTDTQY
>TRBV20-1
SARVGNYGYT
>TRBV18
ASSPNGNGQETQY
>TRBV7-2
ASSSLQTSGATGTQY
>TRBV15
ATSNGVEADTQY
>TRBV4-3
ASSQDLGSSAMNTEAF
>TRBV2
ASRDTGGVGIQY
>TRBV28
ASSLNIGQGTYEQY
>TRBV7-8
ASSIGGGETQY
>TRBV7-6
ASSTQAGSSYEQY
>TRBV28
ASSFKGSEMYGYT
>TRBV12-3/TRBV12-4
ASSRARGSEQY
>TRBV6-6
ASSRGLIYEQY
>TRBV7-9
ASSLMNSEQY
>TRBV4-1
ASSPSESEGEQY
>TRBV7-7
ASSTGTGGFEQY
>TRBV28
ASRRLAANYGYT
>TRBV3-1
ASSLDRGRYNEQF
>TRBV7-2
ASSLVGGPGTEAF
>TRBV2
ASSEAGNTEAF
>TRBV9
ASSVGQGIMNTEAF
>TRBV7-9
ASSLGTSGDTYNEQF
>TRBV5-5
ASSHPGQKAETQY
>TRBV9
ASSVGRVDTEAF
>TRBV25-1
ASISATNGKLF
>TRBV29-1
SAEVLAGDNEQF
>TRBV29-1
SATQNTEAF
>TRBV29-1
SARQDQETQY
>TRBV20-1
SASAAGGPRQETQY
>TRBV12-5
ASGAGLNTDTQY
>TRBV29-1
SVGAFRNEQF
>TRBV7-2
ASSTDRPNQPQH
>TRBV2
ASSEAGTLYGYT
>TRBV30
AWATGQGAVEKLF